One and the same sample provided the 27 T cell receptor beta chains below, sequenced in a study of T-cell memory formation after mild COVID-19. TCRdb processed the 5' RACE reads anew with MiXCR; each CDR3 protein has one entry. The data show about 150,000 distinct CDR3 sequences, with about 25% seen just once and roughly a quarter held by the top ten. Sequenced sample: PBMCs or a T cell subset sorted from them (not recorded which). The receptors stem from an adult woman who had mild COVID-19 (a few samples of this study predate the infection). Cell type and time point are not known.

The genes are TRBV10-3 and TRBJ2-7; D might be TRBD2 (6 bases). The V gene lost 3 bases and the J gene lost 3 bases, with 12 bases spanning the gap. CDR3 length: 14 residues. Germline values: CDR1 ENHRY, CDR2 SYGVKD. CDR3 sequence (DNA): TGTGCCATCAGTGAAGGGACTGGGGTCTACGAGCAGTACTTC. This translates into CAISEGTGVYEQYF.

This clonotype was observed a handful of times. The rearrangement uses TRBV4-1 and TRBJ2-2, with D perhaps matching TRBD2 (6 bases). Germline-derived CDR1 and CDR2 are MGHRA and YSYEKL. Trimming cost V 0 bases and J 3 bases, with 11 bases left between them. The CDR3 consists of 16 residues. In DNA form, the CDR3 reads TGCGCCAGCAGCCAAGACCACGGGAGCTACACCGGGGAGCTGTTTTTT. It is translated as CASSQDHGSYTGELFF.

The J gene is TRBJ2-2, the V gene TRBV5-6; 7 positions agree with TRBD1. The CDR3 runs 15 residues. V lost 4 bases and J lost 5; bases outside the gene matches: 8. The V gene's germline CDR1 is SGHDT and CDR2 YYEEEE. Here the CDR3 reads CASSQWDRHTGELFF. DNA of the CDR3: TGTGCCAGCAGCCAATGGGACAGACATACCGGGGAGCTGTTTTTT.

Sample share makes this clonotype medium-sized. This chain uses TRBV27 with TRBJ2-7; TRBD2 matches at 8 bases. J lost 0 bases, V lost 3 bases, and 4 bases had no gene match. Germline V gene lookup returns CDR1 MNHEY and CDR2 SMNVEV (reference sequence). There are 15 residues in the CDR3. CDR3 protein: CASSLLAGPSYEQYF. CDR3 nucleotides: TGTGCCAGCAGTTTGTTAGCGGGGCCCTCCTACGAGCAGTACTTC.

This clonotype came up a few times. For the CDR3, the DNA is TGTGCCAGCAGCCCCAGACTGCTGGGAGTGAGAGGAGGTTTATCACCCCTCCACTTT. Translation: CASSPRLLGVRGGLSPLHF. The chain employs TRBV7-3 and TRBJ1-6; D remains ambiguous. The CDR3 length is 19 residues. In germline, CDR1 is SGHTA, CDR2 FQGTGA. Trimming removed 5 bases at V and 10 bases at J, with 30 bases between.

The V and J genes are TRBV24-1 and TRBJ2-1; TRBD1 agrees at 9 bases. The V gene's germline CDR1 is KGHDR and CDR2 SFDVKD. The CDR3 covers 13 residues. The V segment lost 7 bases and the J segment 5 bases; nucleotides outside the gene matches: 2. The CDR3 loop reads CATRGTGNNEQFF. CDR3 sequence (DNA): TGTGCCACCAGGGGGACAGGGAACAATGAGCAGTTCTTC.

For the CDR3, the DNA is TGTGCCAGTAGGTCCAATTACGAGCAGTACTTC. This sequence encodes CASRSNYEQYF. The chain combines TRBV19 with TRBJ2-7; the D is unclear. Trimming shortened V by 6 bases and J by 4 bases, and 7 bases separated the two germline ends. The CDR3 consists of 11 residues. CDR1 is LNHDA and CDR2 is SQIVND in the germline V gene (reference sequence).

The J gene is TRBJ2-7, the V gene TRBV3-1, with D maybe TRBD2 (5 bases). The CDR3 totals 15 residues. The ends were cut back, 0 bases at V and 0 bases at J, with 9 bases in the middle. Germline-derived CDR1 and CDR2 are LGHDT and YNNKEL (reference sequence). The CDR3 DNA reads as TGTGCCAGCAGCCAAGATATGGGGAGCTCCTACGAGCAGTACTTC. It translates to CASSQDMGSSYEQYF.

This clonotype has a handful of counts. The chain recombines TRBV7-6 with TRBJ1-6; TRBD1 agrees at 8 bases. The CDR3 runs to 15 residues. Germline CDR1 SGHVS, CDR2 FNYEAQ. The V segment lost 1 base and the J segment 5 bases; nucleotides outside the gene matches: 1. The CDR3 coding sequence is TGTGCCAGCAGCTTAGAGGGACAGGATAATTCACCCCTCCACTTT. Protein product: CASSLEGQDNSPLHF.

V and J are TRBV12-3 or TRBV12-4 and TRBJ2-2, with D possibly TRBD2 on 5 matching bases. The V gene lost 5 bases and the J gene lost 3 bases, with 22 bases spanning the gap. CDR3 length: 18 residues. CDR3 in DNA: TGTGCCAGCAGTAGACCCCCCTGGGGTCGGGGAGACACCGGGGAGCTGTTTTTT. It yields the protein CASSRPPWGRGDTGELFF.

The chain recombines TRBV6-1 with TRBJ1-1; D is uncertain. V lost 7 bases and J 11 bases, leaving 17 bases between the germline ends. The CDR3 spans 12 residues. Looked up from germline, CDR1 is MNHNS and CDR2 is SASEGT. CDR3 residues: CASKLEGKEAFF. The DNA for the CDR3 is TGTGCCAGCAAGCTCGAGGGCAAGGAGGCTTTCTTT.

The rearrangement joins TRBV27 to TRBJ1-5; 8 bases map to TRBD1. The CDR3 consists of 14 residues. The V segment lost 10 bases and the J segment 5 bases; nucleotides outside the gene matches: 10. Germline V lookup: CDR1 MNHEY, CDR2 SMNVEV (reference sequence). For the CDR3, the DNA is TGTGCCACCAGCCGACAGGGGAGGGATCAGCCCCAGCATTTT. This gives the protein CATSRQGRDQPQHF.

The rearrangement uses TRBV6-4 and TRBJ2-1; 11 positions match TRBD2. The V gene end was trimmed by 6 bases and the J gene end by 3 bases; junction bases not matched to a gene: 4. The CDR3 is 15 residues long. CDR1 and CDR2 (germline): MRHNA, SNTAGT. The CDR3 coding sequence is TGTGCCAGCAGCCCGACTAGCGGGGACTACAATGAGCAGTTCTTC. Amino acids: CASSPTSGDYNEQFF.

This clonotype was recorded a few times. The CDR3 region has the DNA TGTGCCAGCAGCGCAGCGACTAGGACGGATACGCAGTATTTT. This codes for CASSAATRTDTQYF. V is TRBV7-9 and J is TRBJ2-3; perhaps TRBD2 as D (6 bases). The CDR3 runs to 14 residues. Germline V lookup: CDR1 SEHNR, CDR2 FQNEAQ (reference sequence). V gave up 5 bases and J gave up 6 bases, with 15 bases separating them.

This chain uses TRBV6-5 with TRBJ1-1, with D maybe TRBD1 (5 bases). The CDR3 sequence is 14 residues long. Germline V gene lookup returns CDR1 MNHEY and CDR2 SVGAGI. Trimming took 2 bases from V and 0 from J, leaving 7 bases between them. Here the CDR3 reads CASSYADMNTEAFF. For the CDR3, the DNA is TGTGCCAGCAGTTACGCGGACATGAACACTGAAGCTTTCTTT.

The rearrangement links TRBV10-2 to TRBJ1-5; D may be TRBD1 (6 bases). The germline V gene encodes CDR1 WSHSY and CDR2 SAAADI. This CDR3 is 15 amino acids long. Trimming stripped 0 bases from V and 9 bases from J, with 15 bases between. The CDR3 DNA is TGCGCCAGCAGTGAGTCGATAGGGGGGGCTGGGCCCCAGCATTTT. It codes for CASSESIGGAGPQHF.

The CDR3, as DNA: TGTGCCAGCACCCCTTCGGCAGGGACACCGAACACTGAAGCTTTCTTT. It specifies CASTPSAGTPNTEAFF. This chain links TRBV27 with TRBJ1-1; D is possibly TRBD1 (6 bases). Germline V lookup: CDR1 MNHEY, CDR2 SMNVEV (reference sequence). V gave up 7 bases and J gave up 1 base, with 19 bases separating them. CDR3 length: 16 amino acids.

This clonotype was counted only a few times. The V gene is TRBV19, the J gene TRBJ2-1, with TRBD1 matching 10 bases. The ends lost 10 bases at V and 4 bases at J; junction bases unmatched: 4. Per germline, CDR1 LNHDA and CDR2 SQIVND (reference sequence). There are 13 residues in the CDR3. CDR3 amino acids: CATRTGGYNEQFF. In DNA, the CDR3 is TGTGCCACCCGGACAGGGGGATACAATGAGCAGTTCTTC.

The rearrangement uses TRBV12-3 or TRBV12-4 and TRBJ2-7; 8 bases are a match to TRBD1. Trimming removed 0 bases from V and 0 bases from J; junction bases left unmatched: 7. CDR3 length: 17 residues. The CDR3 DNA sequence: TGTGCCAGCAGTTTAGCGTTTGTTACAGGGGGCTCCTACGAGCAGTACTTC. Its protein product is CASSLAFVTGGSYEQYF.

This clonotype showed up just a few times. The gene calls are TRBV3-1 and TRBJ2-3, with 10 bases that match TRBD1. The germline gives CDR1 LGHDT, CDR2 YNNKEL (reference sequence). The CDR3 runs to 17 residues. Losses at the gene ends were 4 bases for V and 5 bases for J; bases not matched to a gene: 12. The CDR3 coding sequence is TGTGCCAGCAGCCGCCCCCCGGGACAGGGGCTACGAGATACGCAGTATTTT. Translation gives CASSRPPGQGLRDTQYF.

In this sample, this clonotype turned up a few times. The chain joins TRBV4-1 to TRBJ2-5; 8 bases match TRBD2. The CDR3 consists of 17 residues. J was trimmed by 3 bases and V by 10 bases; bases with no gene match: 19. The germline CDR1 and CDR2 sequences are MGHRA and YSYEKL. DNA for the CDR3: TGCGCCACCAAGCCCTCTCCGGGGGGGTTTGGGGAAGAGACCCAGTACTTC. It specifies CATKPSPGGFGEETQYF.

CDR3 sequence reads: CASSQTGPRDYGYTF. The DNA of the CDR3 is TGTGCCAGCAGCCAGACAGGGCCAAGGGACTATGGCTACACCTTC. The V gene is TRBV12-3 or TRBV12-4, the J gene TRBJ1-2; TRBD1 agrees at 7 bases. After removal of 6 bases from V and 3 bases from J, the junction contained 10 bases not matched to a gene. The CDR3 has 15 amino acids.

This clonotype has a handful of counts. This chain joins TRBV7-9 and TRBJ2-1; weak D call: TRBD2 (6 bases). This CDR3 comprises 13 residues. Germline V gene sequence: CDR1 SEHNR, CDR2 FQNEAQ (reference sequence). V lost 5 bases and J lost 8, with 13 bases in between. The CDR3 nucleotides are TGTGCCAGCAGCGCTTCCGGGAGCGATGAGCAGTTCTTC. Protein: CASSASGSDEQFF.

This clonotype was recorded at least ten times. The chain has TRBV6-5 and TRBJ2-7, with 14 bases lining up with TRBD2. The CDR3 extends over 16 amino acids. Germline lookup yields CDR1 MNHEY and CDR2 SVGAGI. V gave up 4 bases and J gave up 6 bases; unmatched junction bases: 8. Here the CDR3 DNA reads TGTGCCAGCAGTTTGACTAGCGGGAGGGCCTCCGTCGAGCAGTACTTC. Translating gives CASSLTSGRASVEQYF.

The chain joins TRBV5-1 to TRBJ1-1; maybe TRBD1 (6 bases). Germline V gene data show CDR1 as SGHRS and CDR2 as YFSETQ. The CDR3 has 13 amino acids. V gave up 4 bases and J gave up 4 bases, with 11 bases separating them. CDR3 DNA sequence: TGCGCCAGCAGCCCCACAGGGTTCACTGAAGCTTTCTTT. Amino acids: CASSPTGFTEAFF.

This clonotype was seen only a few times. The chain combines TRBV6-2 or TRBV6-3 with TRBJ2-7; 7 bases map to TRBD1. In germline, CDR1 is MNHEY, CDR2 SVGEGT. Trimming at V came to 5 bases and at J to 3 bases, leaving 10 bases not matched to a gene. This CDR3 is 15 amino acids long. The CDR3 reads CASSTGDSIFYEQYF. The CDR3, as DNA: TGTGCCAGCAGTACTGGGGACAGTATCTTCTACGAGCAGTACTTC.

The V and J genes are TRBV16 and TRBJ1-3, with unresolved D. The CDR3 runs to 16 residues. V was clipped by 1 base and J by 0 bases, with 10 bases between them. Germline CDR1 is KGHSY and CDR2 is FQNENV. CDR3 loop: CASSQLGRASGNTIYF. CDR3 in DNA: TGTGCCAGCAGCCAATTAGGACGGGCCTCTGGAAACACCATATATTTT. The whole variable domain, filled in from reference TRBV16 and TRBJ1-3, reads GEEVAQTPKHLVRGEGQKAKLYCAPIKGHSYVFWYQQVLKNEFKFLISFQNENVFDETGMPKERFSAKCLPNSPCSLEIQATKLEDSAVYFCASSQLGRASGNTIYFGEGSWLTVV.